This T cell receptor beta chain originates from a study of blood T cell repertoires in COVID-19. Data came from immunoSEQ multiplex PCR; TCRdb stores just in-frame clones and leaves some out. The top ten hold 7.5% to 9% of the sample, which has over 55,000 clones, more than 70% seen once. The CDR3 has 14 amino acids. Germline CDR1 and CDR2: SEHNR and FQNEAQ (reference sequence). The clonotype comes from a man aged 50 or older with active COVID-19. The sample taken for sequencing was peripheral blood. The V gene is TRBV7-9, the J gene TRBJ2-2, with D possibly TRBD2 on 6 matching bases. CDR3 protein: CAAARALGGGELFF. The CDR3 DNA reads TGTGCTGCGGCTCGGGCACTGGGAGGCGGGGAGCTGTTTTTT. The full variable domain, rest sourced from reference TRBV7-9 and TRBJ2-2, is DTGVSQNPRHKITKRGQNVTFRCDPISEHNRLYWYRQTLGQGPEFLTYFQNEAQLEKSRLLSDRFSAERPKGSFSTLEIQRTEQGDSAMYLCAAARALGGGELFFGEGSRLTVL.